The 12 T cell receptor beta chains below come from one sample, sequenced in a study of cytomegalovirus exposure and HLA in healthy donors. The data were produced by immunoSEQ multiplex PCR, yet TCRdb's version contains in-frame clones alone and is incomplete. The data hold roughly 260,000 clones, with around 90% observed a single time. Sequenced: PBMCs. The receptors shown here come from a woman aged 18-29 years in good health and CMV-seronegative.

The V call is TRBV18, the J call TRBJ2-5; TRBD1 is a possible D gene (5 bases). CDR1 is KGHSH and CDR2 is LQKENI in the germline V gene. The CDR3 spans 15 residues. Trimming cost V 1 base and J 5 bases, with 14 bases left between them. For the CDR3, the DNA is TGTGCCAGCTCACCACTTACAGGCCTCCGGGAGACCCAGTACTTC. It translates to CASSPLTGLRETQYF. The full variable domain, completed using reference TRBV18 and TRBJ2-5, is NAGVMQNPRHLVRRRGQEARLRCSPMKGHSHVYWYRQLPEEGLKFMVYLQKENIIDESGMPKERFSAEFPKEGPSILRIQQVVRGDSAAYFCASSPLTGLRETQYFGPGTRLLVL.

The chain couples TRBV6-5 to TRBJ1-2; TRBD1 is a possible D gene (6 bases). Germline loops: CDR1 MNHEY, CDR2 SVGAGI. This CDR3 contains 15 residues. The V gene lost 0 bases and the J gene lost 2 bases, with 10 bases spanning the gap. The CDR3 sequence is CASSYSPGDNYGYTF. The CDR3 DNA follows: TGTGCCAGCAGTTACTCGCCAGGGGACAACTATGGCTACACCTTC.

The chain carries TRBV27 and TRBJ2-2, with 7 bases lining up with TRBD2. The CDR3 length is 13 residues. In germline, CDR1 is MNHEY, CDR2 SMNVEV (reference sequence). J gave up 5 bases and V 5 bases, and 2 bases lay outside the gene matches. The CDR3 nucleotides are TGTGCCAGCAGTGGGGGGGTAACCGGGGAGCTGTTTTTT. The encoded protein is CASSGGVTGELFF.

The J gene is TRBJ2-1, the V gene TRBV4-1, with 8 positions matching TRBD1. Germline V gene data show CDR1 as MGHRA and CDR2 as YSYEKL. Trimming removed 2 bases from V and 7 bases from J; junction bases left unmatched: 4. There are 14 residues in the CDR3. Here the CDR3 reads CASSQRTGTNEQFF. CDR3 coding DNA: TGCGCCAGCAGCCAAAGGACAGGGACGAATGAGCAGTTCTTC.

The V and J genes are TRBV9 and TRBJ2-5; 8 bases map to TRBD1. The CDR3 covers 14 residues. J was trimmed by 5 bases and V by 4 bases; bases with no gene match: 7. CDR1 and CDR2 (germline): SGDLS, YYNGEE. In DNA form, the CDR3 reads TGTGCCAGCAGCCTCCAGGGGGCTGAGGAGACCCAGTACTTC. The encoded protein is CASSLQGAEETQYF. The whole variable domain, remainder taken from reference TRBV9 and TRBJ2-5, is DSGVTQTPKHLITATGQRVTLRCSPRSGDLSVYWYQQSLDQGLQFLIQYYNGEERAKGNILERFSAQQFPDLHSELNLSSLELGDSALYFCASSLQGAEETQYFGPGTRLLVL.

The CDR3 protein is CASSIDRAMNTEAFF. The CDR3 DNA follows: TGTGCCAGCAGCATAGACAGGGCAATGAACACTGAAGCTTTCTTT. The chain employs TRBV7-8 and TRBJ1-1, with 7 bases matching TRBD1. CDR1 is SGHVS and CDR2 is FQNEAQ in the germline V gene. This CDR3 contains 15 residues. Trimming cost V 5 bases and J 0 bases; bases outside gene matches: 6.

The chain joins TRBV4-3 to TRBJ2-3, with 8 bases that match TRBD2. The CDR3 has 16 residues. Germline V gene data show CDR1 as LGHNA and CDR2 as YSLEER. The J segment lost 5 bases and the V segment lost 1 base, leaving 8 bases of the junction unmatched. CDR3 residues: CASSQGNRGGVDTQYF. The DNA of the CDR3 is TGCGCCAGCAGCCAAGGGAACCGGGGGGGGGTAGATACGCAGTATTTT.

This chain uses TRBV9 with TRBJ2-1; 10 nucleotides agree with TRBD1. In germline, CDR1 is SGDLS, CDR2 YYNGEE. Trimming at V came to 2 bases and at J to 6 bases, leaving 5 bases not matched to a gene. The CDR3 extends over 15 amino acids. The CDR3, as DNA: TGTGCCAGCAGCGTTTGGGACAGGGGTCCCAATGAGCAGTTCTTC. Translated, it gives CASSVWDRGPNEQFF.

For the CDR3, the DNA is TGTGCCAGCAGACATACAACCGGGACAGGGACTTTTGGAAACACCATATATTTT. The encoded protein is CASRHTTGTGTFGNTIYF. The chain combines TRBV7-9 with TRBJ1-3; 9 bases are shared with TRBD1. V shed 6 bases, J shed 3 bases, and the junction held 15 bases outside the gene matches. This CDR3 has 18 amino acids. In germline, CDR1 is SEHNR, CDR2 FQNEAQ (reference sequence).

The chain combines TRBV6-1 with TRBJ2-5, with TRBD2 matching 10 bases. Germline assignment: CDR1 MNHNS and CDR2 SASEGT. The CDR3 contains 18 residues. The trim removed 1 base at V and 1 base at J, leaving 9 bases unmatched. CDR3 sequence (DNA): TGTGCCAGCAGTGAAGTGGCTAGCGGGGGACCCCCCCAAGAGACCCAGTACTTC. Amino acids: CASSEVASGGPPQETQYF.

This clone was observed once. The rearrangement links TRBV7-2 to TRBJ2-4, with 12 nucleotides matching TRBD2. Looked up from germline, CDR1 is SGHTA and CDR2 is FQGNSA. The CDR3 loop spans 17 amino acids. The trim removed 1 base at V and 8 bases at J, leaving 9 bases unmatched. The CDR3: CASSLGTSGVKGYIQYF. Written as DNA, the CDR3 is TGTGCCAGCAGCTTAGGGACTAGCGGGGTTAAGGGGTACATTCAGTACTTC.

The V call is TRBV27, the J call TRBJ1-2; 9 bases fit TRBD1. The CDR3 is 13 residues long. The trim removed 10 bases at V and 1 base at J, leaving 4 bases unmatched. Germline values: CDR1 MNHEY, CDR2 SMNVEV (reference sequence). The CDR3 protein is CATKDRGNYGYTF. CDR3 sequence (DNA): TGTGCCACAAAGGACAGGGGTAACTATGGCTACACCTTC.